A single sample is the source of the 29 T cell receptor beta chains below, sequenced in a study of Graves' ophthalmopathy and Graves' hyperthyroidism. RNA transcripts were the template, and TCR beta CDR3 regions were amplified from them. Amplification began with first-round RT-PCR using HTBI primers, then second-round multiplex PCR was performed. TCRdb itself ran the multiplex PCR reads through MiXCR, one entry per CDR3 protein. The sample lists under 800,000 distinct CDR3 sequences; about 24% were seen once. Material: peripheral blood. The receptors were gathered from a woman younger than 35 with stable Graves' hyperthyroidism. Some clones in this sample may be carry-over from other donors' samples.

This clonotype was seen many times. The CDR3, as DNA: TGTGCCAGCAGTGTTAAGGGCCAAGAGACCCAGTACTTC. The encoded protein is CASSVKGQETQYF. The chain joins TRBV2 to TRBJ2-5; D is unclear. V was pared by 4 bases and J by 1 base, with 7 bases between. The CDR3 has 13 amino acids. Germline CDR1 reads SNHLY; CDR2 reads FYNNEI.

This clonotype was seen only a few times. This could be a read error, since a much larger clone is one nucleotide away. This chain connects TRBV5-1 to TRBJ1-1; TRBD1 might be the D (5 bases). The CDR3 is 15 amino acids. CDR1 and CDR2 (germline): SGHRS, YFSETQ. The CDR3 bases are TGCGCCAGCAGGAGACTCGACAGAGAGGGGACTGAAGCTTGCTTT. It codes for CASRRLDREGTEACF.

The table lists this clonotype with many counts. The genes are TRBV15 and TRBJ2-5; no firm D call. This CDR3 contains 15 residues. Germline CDR1 reads LNHNV; CDR2 reads YYDKDF (reference sequence). Trimming removed 0 bases at V and 1 base at J, with 9 bases between. This CDR3 is CATSRDDGLQETQYF. The CDR3 bases are TGTGCCACCAGCAGAGATGATGGGCTCCAAGAGACCCAGTACTTC. Filled out from reference TRBV15 and TRBJ2-5, the complete variable domain reads DAMVIQNPRYQVTQFGKPVTLSCSQTLNHNVMYWYQQKSSQAPKLLFHYYDKDFNNEADTPDNFQSRRPNTSFCFLDIRSPGLGDTAMYLCATSRDDGLQETQYFGPGTRLLVL.

This rearrangement joins TRBV4-2 to TRBJ2-7, with 10 positions matching TRBD2. The CDR3 is 17 amino acids. With 0 bases clipped from V and 0 bases from J, the junction kept 5 bases outside the gene matches. Germline V gene sequence: CDR1 LGHNA, CDR2 YNFKEQ. The CDR3 DNA sequence: TGTGCCAGCAGCCAAGATCTTGCTAGCGGGAGCTCCTACGAGCAGTACTTC. Its protein product is CASSQDLASGSSYEQYF.

This clonotype was seen ten or more times. This chain uses TRBV7-9 with TRBJ2-7, with 8 bases matching TRBD1. The CDR3 length is 15 residues. The trim removed 4 bases at V and 3 bases at J, leaving 8 bases unmatched. Germline V lookup: CDR1 SEHNR, CDR2 FQNEAQ (reference sequence). CDR3 sequence: CASSYTGTGHYEQYF. CDR3 in DNA: TGTGCCAGCAGCTACACGGGGACAGGACACTACGAGCAGTACTTC.

This clonotype was seen at least ten times. This sequence joins TRBV13 and TRBJ1-2; TRBD1 matches at 10 bases. V lost 5 bases and J lost 7; bases outside the gene matches: 4. This CDR3 is built from 13 residues. CDR1 is PRHDT, CDR2 FYEKMQ, per germline (reference sequence). The CDR3 bases are TGTGCCAGCAGCGGGACAGGGGTTGGTGGCTACACCTTC. Amino acid sequence: CASSGTGVGGYTF.

This sequence joins TRBV27 and TRBJ2-7; perhaps TRBD1 as D (6 bases). Between the trimmed V and J ends, which lost 6 bases and 3 bases, there was a span of 15 bases. Per germline, CDR1 MNHEY and CDR2 SMNVEV (reference sequence). The CDR3 is 14 amino acids. DNA for the CDR3: TGTGCCAGCAGCGAAGCCGGACAGTACTACGAGCAGTACTTC. Protein sequence: CASSEAGQYYEQYF.

This clonotype has ten or more counts. The chain has TRBV29-1 and TRBJ2-5, with 11 bases aligning to TRBD2. Germline V lookup: CDR1 SQVTM, CDR2 ANQGSEA. Trimming at V came to 7 bases and at J to 9 bases, leaving 22 bases not matched to a gene. CDR3 length: 17 residues. The CDR3 bases are TGCAGCGCTGGATCTAGCGGGGGGCTTGGGTCGCTGGGGGCCCAGTACTTC. It yields the protein CSAGSSGGLGSLGAQYF.

This clonotype has only a few counts. The chain joins TRBV6-1 to TRBJ1-2, with D tentatively TRBD1 (5 bases). This CDR3 spans 15 amino acids. Trimming cost V 4 bases and J 2 bases, with 14 bases left between them. CDR1 and CDR2 (germline): MNHNS, SASEGT. The CDR3 sequence: CASSGQQGVNYGYTF. The CDR3 nucleotides are TGTGCCAGCAGTGGACAGCAGGGTGTAAACTATGGCTACACCTTC.

This clonotype was counted at least ten times. The CDR3 nucleotides are TGTGCCAGCAGTTCGCGGGGGCTAGATAGCAATCAGCCCCAGCATTTT. Its protein product is CASSSRGLDSNQPQHF. The chain joins TRBV12-3 or TRBV12-4 to TRBJ1-5; D is perhaps TRBD1 (6 bases). This CDR3 contains 16 residues. V was trimmed by 4 bases and J by 0 bases, leaving 13 bases between them.

CDR3 sequence (DNA): TGTGCCAGCAGCGATCGACAGCGGTTTGAGACCCAGTACTTC. Its translation is CASSDRQRFETQYF. This chain links TRBV7-6 with TRBJ2-5; either TRBD1 or TRBD2 may supply D (5 bases each). The germline V and J ends were trimmed by 5 bases and 5 bases, with 15 bases remaining between them. Germline CDR1 SGHVS, CDR2 FNYEAQ. CDR3 length: 14 residues.

This clonotype was recorded at least ten times. V usage is TRBV30 and J usage is TRBJ1-1, with D tentatively TRBD1 (5 bases). Deletions cut 1 base from V and 6 bases from J, with 18 bases between. Germline CDR1 is GTSNPN and CDR2 is SVGIG (reference sequence). This CDR3 comprises 15 residues. CDR3 protein: CAWSDEGQGNPEAFF. For the CDR3, the DNA is TGTGCCTGGAGTGACGAAGGGCAGGGCAATCCTGAAGCTTTCTTT.

A note on this clonotype: The conserved closing phenylalanine or tryptophan is absent in this CDR3, likely reflecting a read error. V is TRBV24-1 and J is TRBJ1-5; D gene ambiguous. CDR1 and CDR2 (germline): KGHDR, SFDVKD. The CDR3 contains 13 residues. The CDR3 nucleotides are TGTGCCACCTGTGATTTCGGCAATCAGCCCCAGCATGTT. It yields the protein CATCDFGNQPQHV.

This clonotype was observed at least ten times. The junction does not match germline at one end; this may be a read error. V usage is TRBV27 and J usage is TRBJ2-4; 10 nucleotides align to TRBD1. The CDR3 runs 18 residues. Germline CDR1 and CDR2: MNHEY and SMNVEV (reference sequence). For the CDR3, the DNA is TGTGCCAGCAGTAACTCGGGGACAGGGGTAGGTCCCAAGAACATTCAGTACTTC. Translated: CASSNSGTGVGPKNIQYF.

CDR3 nucleotide sequence: TGTGCCAGCAGTGAAACGAACTCTGGGGCCAACGTCCTGACTTTC. Its translation: CASSETNSGANVLTF. The chain is built from TRBV6-1 and TRBJ2-6; no definite D call. Between the trimmed V and J ends, which lost 2 bases and 0 bases, there was a span of 5 bases. The CDR3 consists of 15 residues. CDR1 is MNHNS and CDR2 is SASEGT in the germline V gene.

This clonotype was seen at least ten times. The chain couples TRBV6-1 to TRBJ1-2, with D unresolved. The CDR3 is 13 amino acids. The V gene lost 0 bases and the J gene lost 9 bases, with 11 bases spanning the gap. Per the germline V gene, CDR1 is MNHNS and CDR2 is SASEGT. The CDR3 loop reads CASSEASDRSYTF. CDR3 DNA sequence: TGTGCCAGCAGTGAAGCCTCCGATCGGAGCTACACCTTC.

This clonotype was detected many times. The chain employs TRBV12-3 or TRBV12-4 and TRBJ2-5; 11 bases are shared with TRBD2. This CDR3 comprises 16 residues. J lost 4 bases, V lost 11 bases, and 15 bases had no gene match. The CDR3 spells CASLGDGTSGPETQYF. The CDR3 DNA sequence: TGTGCCTCTCTCGGGGACGGGACTAGCGGACCAGAGACCCAGTACTTC.

This clonotype was counted ten times or more. J is TRBJ2-7 and V is TRBV7-9; D not resolved. Per the germline V gene, CDR1 is SEHNR and CDR2 is FQNEAQ (reference sequence). This CDR3 is built from 13 residues. Trimming cost V 1 base and J 5 bases, with 9 bases left between them. The CDR3 nucleotides read TGTGCCAGCAGCTTAGGGGTTTACGACGAGCAGTACTTC. It codes for CASSLGVYDEQYF.

In the case of this clonotype: One end of the junction is discordant with germline, which a read error may explain. CDR3 residues: CATSREGVMNTDAFF. CDR3 in DNA: TGTGCCACCAGCAGAGAGGGGGTCATGAACACTGATGCTTTCTTT. This chain links TRBV15 with TRBJ1-1; possibly TRBD1 for D (5 bases). The CDR3 has 15 residues. CDR1 LNHNV and CDR2 YYDKDF come from the germline V gene (reference sequence).

The chain joins TRBV3-1 to TRBJ1-2, with a weak D call TRBD1 (6 bases). V lost 0 bases and J 2 bases, leaving 10 bases between the germline ends. CDR3 size: 15 residues. Germline V lookup: CDR1 LGHDT, CDR2 YNNKEL (reference sequence). CDR3 coding DNA: TGTGCCAGCAGCCAAGATTACGGACAGAACTATGGCTACACCTTC. This codes for CASSQDYGQNYGYTF.

The chain links TRBV11-2 to TRBJ1-2; 10 bases agree with TRBD1. Per the germline V gene, CDR1 is SGHAT and CDR2 is FQNNGV. CDR3 length: 15 amino acids. V trimming: 3 bases; J trimming: 8 bases; junction bases outside the gene matches: 9. The CDR3 region has the DNA TGTGCCAGCAGCTTGACGGGACAGGGGACGGGGGGCTACACCTTC. Protein: CASSLTGQGTGGYTF. Full variable domain (rest looked up from reference TRBV11-2 and TRBJ1-2): EAGVAQSPRYKIIEKRQSVAFWCNPISGHATLYWYQQILGQGPKLLIQFQNNGVVDDSQLPKDRFSAERLKGVDSTLKIQPAKLEDSAVYLCASSLTGQGTGGYTFGSGTRLTVV.

Ten or more counts support this clonotype. This sequence joins TRBV10-3 and TRBJ1-1; 7 bases are a match to TRBD1. V lost 6 bases to trimming and J lost 5 bases; unmatched junction nucleotides: 6. Germline V gene sequence: CDR1 ENHRY, CDR2 SYGVKD. This CDR3 is built from 13 residues. The CDR3 reads CAISGQAGTEAFF. Here the CDR3 DNA reads TGTGCCATCAGCGGACAGGCCGGGACTGAAGCTTTCTTT.

This clonotype was detected ten times or more. The chain joins TRBV11-3 to TRBJ2-7, with 7 bases lining up with TRBD1. V trimming: 1 base; J trimming: 4 bases; junction bases outside the gene matches: 4. Germline V gives CDR1 SGHNT, CDR2 YENEEA. The CDR3 length is 14 residues. The CDR3: CASSLGGTEYEQYF. The CDR3 nucleotides read TGTGCCAGCAGCTTAGGAGGGACAGAATACGAGCAGTACTTC.

There are many counts of this clonotype. The chain carries TRBV5-1 and TRBJ1-2, with 9 bases identical to TRBD1. Germline CDR1 and CDR2: SGHRS and YFSETQ. CDR3 size: 15 residues. V lost 4 bases, J lost 3 bases, and 7 bases stayed unmatched. CDR3 sequence: CASSIRTGADYGYTF. As DNA, the CDR3 is TGCGCCAGCAGCATAAGGACAGGGGCGGACTATGGCTACACCTTC.

This clonotype was recorded at least ten times. The chain employs TRBV7-2 and TRBJ1-2; D is perhaps TRBD1 (5 bases). CDR1 is SGHTA and CDR2 is FQGNSA in the germline V gene. With 6 bases removed from V and 6 bases from J, the gap between germline ends came to 14 bases. The length of the CDR3 is 13 residues. The CDR3 sequence is CASSSTERNGYTF. Written as DNA, the CDR3 is TGTGCCAGCAGTTCGACAGAGCGGAATGGCTACACCTTC.

The gene calls are TRBV14 and TRBJ1-2; D ambiguous. The CDR3 totals 15 residues. V lost 1 base and J lost 4, with 13 bases in between. CDR1 and CDR2 (germline): SGHDN, FVKESK. The chain's CDR3 is CASSQAEALGYGYTF. CDR3 bases: TGTGCCAGCAGCCAAGCGGAGGCGCTGGGCTATGGCTACACCTTC. Drawing the rest from reference TRBV14 and TRBJ1-2, the complete variable domain is EAGVTQFPSHSVIEKGQTVTLRCDPISGHDNLYWYRRVMGKEIKFLLHFVKESKQDESGMPNNRFLAERTGGTYSTLKVQPAELEDSGVYFCASSQAEALGYGYTFGSGTRLTVV.

This clonotype was seen many times. The V and J genes are TRBV25-1 and TRBJ2-4, with 7 bases identical to TRBD2. Unmatched junction bases numbered 5, after V lost 6 bases and J lost 6 bases. Germline CDR1 and CDR2: MGHDK and SYGVNS. The CDR3 length is 13 residues. The CDR3 region is CASSSTGGNIQYF. In nucleotides, the CDR3 is TGTGCCAGCAGCTCGACGGGGGGAAACATTCAGTACTTC.

There are many counts of this clonotype. CDR3 protein: CASSIRQGTKTYEQYF. The CDR3 DNA sequence: TGTGCCAGTAGTATCCGACAGGGGACAAAGACCTACGAGCAGTACTTC. This sequence joins TRBV19 and TRBJ2-7; 8 nucleotides agree with TRBD1. J lost 2 bases, V lost 3 bases, and 9 bases had no gene match. The germline V gene encodes CDR1 LNHDA and CDR2 SQIVND (reference sequence). The CDR3 is 16 residues long.

In this sample, this clonotype turned up a few times. The chain carries TRBV5-1 and TRBJ2-7; D may be TRBD2 (5 bases). Per the germline V gene, CDR1 is SGHRS and CDR2 is YFSETQ. With 9 bases removed from V and 2 bases from J, the gap between germline ends came to 18 bases. The CDR3 runs 14 residues. The CDR3 region has the DNA TGCGCCACCCGAAGGGCGGGCGGGCCCTACGAGCAGTACTTC. Protein product: CATRRAGGPYEQYF.